The rows below give T cell receptor beta chains drawn from one sample of a study of cytomegalovirus exposure and HLA in healthy donors. Repertoires were generated with immunoSEQ multiplex PCR, while TCRdb's copy carries only in-frame clones and drops some. The sample lists tens of thousands of clones, 55% to 65% occurring once. Input material: PBMCs. These receptors came from a human donor in good health. Each CDR3 is given with its conserved first and last residue. The D gene is left open where the match is weak. Expanded clones get a size class; other rows say once, few or many, or leave the size out.

J gene: TRBJ1-1
D gene: -
V gene: TRBV4-1
clone size: -
CDR3 protein: CASSRGDGTANTEAFF
CDR3 DNA: TGCGCCAGCAGCCGGGGGGACGGGACGGCGAACACTGAAGCTTTCTTT

J gene: TRBJ2-7
D gene: TRBD1
V gene: TRBV5-5
clone size: -
CDR3 protein: CASSWTGGRDEQYF
CDR3 DNA: TGTGCCAGCAGCTGGACAGGGGGTAGGGACGAGCAGTACTTC

J gene: TRBJ2-1
D gene: TRBD2
V gene: TRBV2
clone size: -
CDR3 protein: CASRPGGAPFNEQFF
CDR3 DNA: TGTGCCAGCAGGCCCGGGGGGGCCCCCTTCAATGAGCAGTTCTTC

J gene: TRBJ1-2
D gene: -
V gene: TRBV23-1
clone size: -
CDR3 protein: CASSQTLKEGMSGYTF
CDR3 DNA: TGCGCCAGCAGTCAGACCCTTAAGGAGGGAATGAGTGGCTACACCTTC

J gene: TRBJ1-1
D gene: TRBD1
V gene: TRBV7-9
clone size: -
CDR3 protein: CASSLAVQGGAFF
CDR3 DNA: TGTGCCAGCAGCTTAGCGGTTCAGGGGGGAGCTTTCTTT

J gene: TRBJ2-2
D gene: -
V gene: TRBV5-8
clone size: -
CDR3 protein: CASSLWQGSTGELFF
CDR3 DNA: TGTGCCAGCAGCTTGTGGCAGGGTAGCACCGGGGAGCTGTTTTTT

J gene: TRBJ1-4
D gene: -
V gene: TRBV14
clone size: -
CDR3 protein: CASSRGQNEKLFF
CDR3 DNA: TGTGCCAGCAGCCGTGGACAGAATGAAAAACTGTTTTTT

J gene: TRBJ2-3
D gene: -
V gene: TRBV6-1
clone size: once
CDR3 protein: CASSGWTDDYTDTQYF
CDR3 DNA: TGTGCCAGCAGTGGATGGACAGACGATTACACAGATACGCAGTATTTT

J gene: TRBJ2-7
D gene: -
V gene: TRBV7-2
clone size: -
CDR3 protein: CASSLPVSYEQYF
CDR3 DNA: TGTGCCAGCAGCTTACCAGTCTCCTACGAGCAGTACTTC

J gene: TRBJ2-5
D gene: TRBD2
V gene: TRBV19
clone size: -
CDR3 protein: CASSVTSGGQETQYF
CDR3 DNA: TGTGCCAGTAGTGTGACTAGCGGGGGGCAAGAGACCCAGTACTTC

J gene: TRBJ2-7
D gene: TRBD2
V gene: TRBV18
clone size: -
CDR3 protein: CASSPAPGGYEQYF
CDR3 DNA: TGTGCCAGCTCACCAGCGCCGGGGGGTTACGAGCAGTACTTC

J gene: TRBJ2-1
D gene: -
V gene: TRBV5-1
clone size: -
CDR3 protein: CASSLDAVTYNEQFF
CDR3 DNA: TGCGCCAGCAGCTTGGACGCGGTGACCTACAATGAGCAGTTCTTC

J gene: TRBJ1-1
D gene: -
V gene: TRBV7-2
clone size: -
CDR3 protein: CASRAGVNTEAFF
CDR3 DNA: TGTGCCAGCAGGGCAGGGGTGAACACTGAAGCTTTCTTT

J gene: TRBJ2-7
D gene: -
V gene: TRBV5-1
clone size: -
CDR3 protein: CASSLARSDEQYF
CDR3 DNA: TGCGCCAGCAGCTTGGCGCGCTCCGACGAGCAGTACTTC

J gene: TRBJ2-5
D gene: TRBD2
V gene: TRBV9
clone size: -
CDR3 protein: CASSVEGAGGGETQYF
CDR3 DNA: TGTGCCAGCAGCGTAGAGGGAGCGGGGGGGGGTGAGACCCAGTACTTC

J gene: TRBJ2-1
D gene: TRBD2
V gene: TRBV7-6
clone size: -
CDR3 protein: CASSPLQTSGGGEQFF
CDR3 DNA: TGTGCCAGCAGCCCTCTTCAGACTAGCGGGGGGGGTGAGCAGTTCTTC

J gene: TRBJ2-7
D gene: -
V gene: TRBV19
clone size: few
CDR3 protein: CASREGHEQYF
CDR3 DNA: TGTGCCAGTAGGGAGGGGCACGAGCAGTACTTC

J gene: TRBJ2-1
D gene: -
V gene: TRBV30
clone size: few
CDR3 protein: CAYTRGGGRFNEQFF
CDR3 DNA: TGTGCCTACACAAGGGGCGGCGGAAGGTTCAATGAGCAGTTCTTC

J gene: TRBJ2-5
D gene: TRBD2
V gene: TRBV7-2
clone size: few
CDR3 protein: CASSRTSGGGETQYF
CDR3 DNA: TGTGCCAGCAGCCGGACTAGCGGGGGGGGCGAGACCCAGTACTTC

J gene: TRBJ2-1
D gene: TRBD1
V gene: TRBV5-4
clone size: -
CDR3 protein: CASSKATGQGTYNEQFF
CDR3 DNA: TGTGCCAGCAGCAAAGCTACGGGACAGGGGACCTACAATGAGCAGTTCTTC

J gene: TRBJ2-1
D gene: TRBD2
V gene: TRBV7-2
clone size: few
CDR3 protein: CASSLPGGHNEQFF
CDR3 DNA: TGTGCCAGCAGCTTACCGGGGGGGCACAATGAGCAGTTCTTC

J gene: TRBJ2-7
D gene: -
V gene: TRBV21-1
clone size: -
CDR3 protein: CASSKAGRVNYEQYF
CDR3 DNA: TGTGCCAGCAGCAAAGCCGGCAGGGTTAACTACGAGCAGTACTTC

J gene: TRBJ1-5
D gene: -
V gene: TRBV2
clone size: -
CDR3 protein: CASTREEGNQPQHF
CDR3 DNA: TGTGCCAGCACCAGGGAGGAGGGCAATCAGCCCCAGCATTTT

J gene: TRBJ2-1
D gene: -
V gene: TRBV6-1
clone size: -
CDR3 protein: CASSEHPVGGLEQFF
CDR3 DNA: TGTGCCAGCAGTGAACATCCTGTCGGGGGGCTCGAGCAGTTCTTC

J gene: TRBJ1-4
D gene: -
V gene: TRBV4-2
clone size: -
CDR3 protein: CASSQLGAPNEKLFF
CDR3 DNA: TGTGCCAGCAGCCAATTGGGCGCGCCGAATGAAAAACTGTTTTTT

J gene: TRBJ1-2
D gene: TRBD1
V gene: TRBV30
clone size: once
CDR3 protein: CAWSRDRGHRSYTF
CDR3 DNA: TGTGCCTGGAGCCGGGACAGGGGGCATCGGTCCTACACCTTC

J gene: TRBJ2-5
D gene: -
V gene: TRBV6-5
clone size: -
CDR3 protein: CASKRTLGETQYF
CDR3 DNA: TGTGCCAGCAAAAGGACATTGGGAGAGACCCAGTACTTC

J gene: TRBJ2-7
D gene: TRBD1
V gene: TRBV7-9
clone size: few
CDR3 protein: CASSSGTGAGSYEQYF
CDR3 DNA: TGTGCCAGCAGCTCCGGGACAGGGGCCGGTTCCTACGAGCAGTACTTC

J gene: TRBJ1-2
D gene: -
V gene: TRBV5-4
clone size: -
CDR3 protein: CASSLDGLGYTF
CDR3 DNA: TGTGCCAGCAGCTTGGATGGGCTCGGCTACACCTTC

J gene: TRBJ2-5
D gene: TRBD1
V gene: TRBV6-6
clone size: -
CDR3 protein: CASNPRDSQEEAQYF
CDR3 DNA: TGTGCCAGCAACCCACGGGACAGTCAAGAAGAGGCCCAGTACTTC

J gene: TRBJ1-6
D gene: TRBD1
V gene: TRBV4-3
clone size: few
CDR3 protein: CASSQTGGDRDSPLHF
CDR3 DNA: TGCGCCAGCAGCCAGACGGGGGGGGACAGGGATTCTCCCCTCCACTTT

J gene: TRBJ2-7
D gene: -
V gene: TRBV5-6
clone size: -
CDR3 protein: CASSRRVLHEQYF
CDR3 DNA: TGTGCCAGCAGCCGCAGGGTATTACACGAGCAGTACTTC

J gene: TRBJ2-1
D gene: TRBD2
V gene: TRBV5-4
clone size: few
CDR3 protein: CASSPGLAGREQFF
CDR3 DNA: TGTGCCAGCAGCCCAGGACTAGCGGGGCGAGAGCAGTTCTTC

J gene: TRBJ1-5
D gene: TRBD1
V gene: TRBV2
clone size: -
CDR3 protein: CASKGETGMHQPQHF
CDR3 DNA: TGTGCCAGCAAAGGGGAGACAGGGATGCATCAGCCCCAGCATTTT

J gene: TRBJ1-3
D gene: -
V gene: TRBV19
clone size: once
CDR3 protein: CALEGDFGNTIYF
CDR3 DNA: TGTGCCCTTGAGGGAGACTTTGGAAACACCATATATTTT

J gene: TRBJ2-1
D gene: -
V gene: TRBV10-3
clone size: -
CDR3 protein: CAISESMAGSYNEQFF
CDR3 DNA: TGTGCCATCAGTGAGTCGATGGCAGGGTCCTACAATGAGCAGTTCTTC

J gene: TRBJ2-3
D gene: -
V gene: TRBV6-5
clone size: -
CDR3 protein: CASSYSMAADTQYF
CDR3 DNA: TGTGCCAGCAGTTACTCGATGGCAGCAGATACGCAGTATTTT

J gene: TRBJ1-2
D gene: TRBD1
V gene: TRBV5-4
clone size: -
CDR3 protein: CASNLRDRDDYGYTF
CDR3 DNA: TGTGCCAGCAACCTCCGGGACAGGGATGACTATGGCTACACCTTC

J gene: TRBJ1-2
D gene: -
V gene: TRBV6-1
clone size: few
CDR3 protein: CASSPRDWDGYTF
CDR3 DNA: TGTGCCAGCAGTCCACGGGACTGGGATGGCTACACCTTC

J gene: TRBJ2-7
D gene: TRBD1
V gene: TRBV5-1
clone size: few
CDR3 protein: CASSLGTGDFYTYEQYF
CDR3 DNA: TGCGCCAGCAGCTTGGGGACAGGTGATTTTTATACCTACGAGCAGTACTTC

J gene: TRBJ2-3
D gene: TRBD2
V gene: TRBV2
clone size: -
CDR3 protein: CASRLSSGGLGDTQYF
CDR3 DNA: TGTGCCAGCAGGTTGTCTAGCGGGGGGTTAGGAGATACGCAGTATTTT

J gene: TRBJ2-7
D gene: TRBD1
V gene: TRBV7-9
clone size: few
CDR3 protein: CASSLGQGGYEQYF
CDR3 DNA: TGTGCCAGCAGCTTGGGACAGGGAGGCTACGAGCAGTACTTC

J gene: TRBJ1-1
D gene: TRBD1
V gene: TRBV5-4
clone size: -
CDR3 protein: CASSTPGTGGTEAFF
CDR3 DNA: TGTGCCAGCAGTACCCCCGGGACAGGGGGTACTGAAGCTTTCTTT

J gene: TRBJ1-6
D gene: -
V gene: TRBV4-2
clone size: -
CDR3 protein: CASSQDGAATSPLHF
CDR3 DNA: TGTGCCAGCAGCCAAGATGGGGCGGCCACTTCACCCCTCCACTTT

J gene: TRBJ2-1
D gene: TRBD2
V gene: TRBV9
clone size: -
CDR3 protein: CASSPSGGASYNEQFF
CDR3 DNA: TGTGCCAGCAGTCCTAGCGGGGGGGCTTCCTACAATGAGCAGTTCTTC

J gene: TRBJ2-7
D gene: -
V gene: TRBV6-6
clone size: once
CDR3 protein: CASSYSRQYNYEQYF
CDR3 DNA: TGTGCCAGCAGTTACTCGAGGCAGTATAACTACGAGCAGTACTTC

J gene: TRBJ2-5
D gene: TRBD2
V gene: TRBV7-9
clone size: few
CDR3 protein: CASSLTTSGGSETQYF
CDR3 DNA: TGTGCCAGCAGCCTGACGACTAGCGGGGGCAGCGAGACCCAGTACTTC

J gene: TRBJ2-2
D gene: -
V gene: TRBV15
clone size: few
CDR3 protein: CATSRDLTAELFF
CDR3 DNA: TGTGCCACCAGCAGAGATTTGACAGCGGAGCTGTTTTTT

J gene: TRBJ2-1
D gene: TRBD1
V gene: TRBV4-3
clone size: -
CDR3 protein: CASSSRTGSSYNEQFF
CDR3 DNA: TGCGCCAGCAGCTCCCGGACAGGGAGCTCCTACAATGAGCAGTTCTTC

J gene: TRBJ2-6
D gene: -
V gene: TRBV5-4
clone size: -
CDR3 protein: CASSYSSGANVLTF
CDR3 DNA: TGTGCCAGCAGCTACAGCTCTGGGGCCAACGTCCTGACTTTC

J gene: TRBJ2-7
D gene: TRBD2
V gene: TRBV7-6
clone size: few
CDR3 protein: CASSPRLAGGISYEQYF
CDR3 DNA: TGTGCCAGCAGTCCCCGACTAGCGGGGGGGATCTCCTACGAGCAGTACTTC

J gene: TRBJ2-6
D gene: -
V gene: TRBV18
clone size: -
CDR3 protein: CASSPFRQIGSGANVLTF
CDR3 DNA: TGTGCCAGCTCACCATTCAGGCAGATAGGCTCTGGGGCCAACGTCCTGACTTTC

J gene: TRBJ2-5
D gene: TRBD2
V gene: TRBV2
clone size: once
CDR3 protein: CASKRRGGQETQYF
CDR3 DNA: TGTGCCAGCAAAAGGCGGGGGGGCCAAGAGACCCAGTACTTC

J gene: TRBJ2-2
D gene: TRBD2
V gene: TRBV7-3
clone size: -
CDR3 protein: CASSYLGTSGVLGELFF
CDR3 DNA: TGTGCCAGCAGCTACCTCGGGACTAGCGGGGTTCTCGGGGAGCTGTTTTTT

J gene: TRBJ2-3
D gene: TRBD2
V gene: TRBV5-4
clone size: -
CDR3 protein: CASSVPGLAMTDTQYF
CDR3 DNA: TGTGCCAGCAGCGTTCCGGGACTAGCGATGACAGATACGCAGTATTTT

J gene: TRBJ1-1
D gene: -
V gene: TRBV5-6
clone size: few
CDR3 protein: CASSTISSAEAFF
CDR3 DNA: TGTGCCAGCAGCACGATCAGTAGCGCTGAAGCTTTCTTT

J gene: TRBJ2-5
D gene: TRBD2
V gene: TRBV6-4
clone size: -
CDR3 protein: CASSGRLAGGPETQYF
CDR3 DNA: TGTGCCAGCAGTGGCAGACTAGCGGGGGGGCCAGAGACCCAGTACTTC